Below are 15 T cell receptor beta chains sequenced from a single sample in a study of molecular identifiers for immune sequencing clone quantification. TCRdb itself ran the PCR reads through MiXCR, one entry per CDR3 protein. This table holds roughly 320,000 distinct CDR3 sequences, roughly a quarter found once. Sequencing input: naive CD8+ T cells from blood, with Jurkat cell RNA spiked in. As for subset: FACS-sorted CD8+CD4-CCR7+CD45RA+ naive T cells. These receptors were collected from a human donor in good health. Some libraries in this study had Jurkat cell RNA spiked in.

This clonotype was detected many times. The chain carries TRBV6-1 and TRBJ2-5; D is unresolved. The V end lost 6 bases, the J end lost 3 bases, and 2 bases lay between the germline ends. This CDR3 contains 10 residues. The germline gives CDR1 MNHNS, CDR2 SASEGT. CDR3 DNA sequence: TGTGCCAGCAGCAAAGAGACCCAGTACTTC. Its translation is CASSKETQYF.

A remark on this clonotype: A much bigger clone sits one base away, suggesting this may be a read error. This sequence joins TRBV5-1 and TRBJ2-5, with 13 bases identical to TRBD2. Germline-derived CDR1 and CDR2 are SGHRS and YFSETQ. This CDR3 is 18 amino acids long. CDR3 bases: TGCGCCAGCAGCTTCGGGAGACTAGCGGGGGGCCCCCAAGAGCCCCAGTACTTC. Protein: CASSFGRLAGGPQEPQYF. Based on the CDR3 plus reference TRBV5-1 and TRBJ2-5, the full variable domain is KAGVTQTPRYLIKTRGQQVTLSCSPISGHRSVSWYQQTPGQGLQFLFEYFSETQRNKGNFPGRFSGRQFSNSRSEMNVSTLELGDSALYLCASSFGRLAGGPQEPQYFGPGTRLLVL.

The chain is built from TRBV15 and TRBJ2-5, with 13 bases aligning to TRBD2. Germline CDR1 reads LNHNV; CDR2 reads YYDKDF (reference sequence). There are 19 residues in the CDR3. V dropped 0 bases and J dropped 2; count of bases not matched to a gene: 9. CDR3 sequence reads: CATSRDSETSGGTQETQYF. CDR3 sequence (DNA): TGTGCCACCAGCAGAGATTCAGAGACTAGCGGGGGGACTCAAGAGACCCAGTACTTC.

The V gene is TRBV7-9, the J gene TRBJ2-1; D gene unclear. Trimming stripped 6 bases from V and 1 base from J, with 10 bases between. The CDR3 is 14 amino acids. From germline, CDR1 is SEHNR and CDR2 FQNEAQ (reference sequence). The CDR3 DNA sequence: TGTGCCAGCAGGACGCGGTCATCCTACAATGAGCAGTTCTTC. Its translation is CASRTRSSYNEQFF.

This chain's CDR3 is CASSGGGSGDTEQYF. The CDR3 region has the DNA TGTGCCAGCAGTGGGGGGGGTAGCGGGGACACCGAGCAGTACTTC. This chain joins TRBV2 and TRBJ2-7, with 8 bases lining up with TRBD2. V gave up 4 bases and J gave up 6 bases; unmatched junction bases: 11. This CDR3 spans 15 amino acids. CDR1 is SNHLY and CDR2 is FYNNEI in the germline V gene.

The chain links TRBV12-3 or TRBV12-4 to TRBJ1-1, with D hard to call. Trimming stripped 4 bases from V and 4 bases from J, with 13 bases between. The CDR3 loop spans 14 amino acids. For the CDR3, the DNA is TGTGCCAGCAGTTCCCCTTACATGGGCACTGAAGCTTTCTTT. It is translated as CASSSPYMGTEAFF.

Ten or more counts support this clonotype. The chain recombines TRBV7-9 with TRBJ1-3; D gene ambiguous. The germline V gene has CDR1 SEHNR and CDR2 FQNEAQ (reference sequence). The CDR3 has 11 amino acids. Trimming cost V 8 bases and J 7 bases, with 9 bases left between them. CDR3 protein: CASYQENTIYF. For the CDR3, the DNA is TGTGCCAGCTACCAGGAGAACACCATATATTTT. Supplemented by reference TRBV7-9 and TRBJ1-3, the full variable domain reads DTGVSQNPRHKITKRGQNVTFRCDPISEHNRLYWYRQTLGQGPEFLTYFQNEAQLEKSRLLSDRFSAERPKGSFSTLEIQRTEQGDSAMYLCASYQENTIYFGEGSWLTVV.

The chain recombines TRBV20-1 with TRBJ2-7, with no clear D. Trimming pared 0 bases from V and 7 bases from J, leaving 28 bases between. The CDR3 has 18 amino acids. Per the germline V gene, CDR1 is DFQATT and CDR2 is SNEGSKA (reference sequence). CDR3 protein: CSARDHPRSGITTGEQYF. CDR3 bases: TGCAGTGCTAGAGATCACCCCCGCAGTGGTATAACTACGGGTGAGCAGTACTTC.

The gene calls are TRBV20-1 and TRBJ2-3; TRBD2 matches at 10 bases. Germline CDR1 reads DFQATT; CDR2 reads SNEGSKA (reference sequence). V lost 6 bases, J lost 2 bases, and 11 bases stayed unmatched. The CDR3 length is 16 residues. CDR3 protein: CSARTLAGAYTDTQYF. DNA for the CDR3: TGCAGTGCCCGCACCCTAGCGGGGGCCTACACAGATACGCAGTATTTT.

This clonotype was seen only a few times. The chain links TRBV6-2 or TRBV6-3 to TRBJ2-5; D possibly corresponds to TRBD1 (5 bases). Germline CDR1 reads MNHEY; CDR2 reads SVGEGT. This CDR3 has 16 residues. V was clipped by 3 bases and J by 2 bases, with 16 bases between them. The CDR3, as DNA: TGTGCCAGCAGTTATCAGGTCGGCAGGGAACAAGAGACCCAGTACTTC. Its protein is CASSYQVGREQETQYF.

This clonotype was seen repeatedly, ten times or more. The CDR3 is CASSLGAGGNKQYF. DNA of the CDR3: TGTGCCAGCAGCTTGGGGGCAGGGGGCAACAAGCAGTACTTC. V and J are TRBV5-6 and TRBJ2-7; 8 nucleotides align to TRBD1. The V gene end was trimmed by 0 bases and the J gene end by 8 bases; junction bases not matched to a gene: 7. The CDR3 contains 14 residues. Germline V CDR1 and CDR2: SGHDT, YYEEEE.

This clonotype was picked up many times. The rearrangement joins TRBV12-3 or TRBV12-4 to TRBJ2-1, with D unresolved. Trimming pared 0 bases from V and 8 bases from J, leaving 8 bases between. The CDR3 runs 13 residues. The CDR3 region is CASSLAKAHEQFF. CDR3 sequence (DNA): TGTGCCAGCAGTTTAGCGAAGGCACATGAGCAGTTCTTC.

This chain links TRBV7-9 with TRBJ1-4; no definite D call. The CDR3 sequence is 16 residues long. Between the trimmed V and J ends, which lost 4 bases and 2 bases, there was a span of 14 bases. Germline loops: CDR1 SEHNR, CDR2 FQNEAQ (reference sequence). The CDR3 DNA sequence: TGTGCCAGCAGCTGGTCGCTAACGGGGACTAATGAAAAACTGTTTTTT. Translating gives CASSWSLTGTNEKLFF.

This clonotype was detected only a few times. The V call is TRBV4-1, the J call TRBJ2-5; 7 bases line up with TRBD2. CDR3 size: 15 residues. Germline loops: CDR1 MGHRA, CDR2 YSYEKL. J gave up 3 bases and V 1 base, and 5 bases lay outside the gene matches. The CDR3: CASSQVGGVKETQYF. CDR3 nucleotides: TGCGCCAGCAGCCAAGTGGGGGGGGTGAAAGAGACCCAGTACTTC.

The chain uses TRBV28 and TRBJ2-3, with D perhaps TRBD1 (6 bases). V was pared by 4 bases and J by 2 bases, with 10 bases between. Germline V gene sequence: CDR1 MDHEN, CDR2 SYDVKM. The CDR3 spans 14 residues. CDR3 loop: CASSSDRDTDTQYF. For the CDR3, the DNA is TGTGCCAGCAGTTCGGACAGAGACACAGATACGCAGTATTTT. The complete variable domain, with remaining parts taken from reference TRBV28 and TRBJ2-3, reads DVKVTQSSRYLVKRTGEKVFLECVQDMDHENMFWYRQDPGLGLRLIYFSYDVKMKEKGDIPEGYSVSREKKERFSLILESASTNQTSMYLCASSSDRDTDTQYFGPGTRLTVL.